This T cell receptor (beta chain) was sequenced for a study of CD8 T cells in ankylosing spondylitis. Points from the study as a whole: Ankylosing spondylitis blood appeared to be characterized by a TCR beta motif of 8 or 9 highly homologous variants.

V shed 5 bases, J shed 6 bases, and the junction held 13 bases outside the gene matches. The CDR3 spans 17 residues. Germline CDR1 and CDR2: SEHNR and FQNEAQ (reference sequence). This clonotype occurred a few times. Antigen: not known. TCRdb fed the 5' RACE reads into MiXCR, producing one record per CDR3 protein. Seen here are some 450,000 distinct CDR3 sequences, over 15% observed once, and the top ten hold 1%. This chain uses TRBV7-9 with TRBJ1-4; 9 positions agree with TRBD1. The sample was blood, either unsorted or a sorted T cell fraction (not recorded which). This TCR was sampled from a male donor with ankylosing spondylitis. The CDR3 nucleotides read TGTGCCAGCAGCCCCCCATCGGGGACAGGGTCGGATGAAAAACTGTTTTTT. Its translation is CASSPPSGTGSDEKLFF.